This passage covers 27 T cell receptor beta chains from one sample sequenced in a study of CD8 T cells in ankylosing spondylitis. Study observations and caveats: A motif of eight highly homologous TCR beta variants was seen as apparently characteristic of ankylosing spondylitis blood.

TCRdb itself ran the 5' RACE reads through MiXCR, one entry per CDR3 protein. The sample includes roughly 490,000 distinct CDR3 sequences, approximately 5% seen only once; the top ten take under 4.5%. These receptors' antigens are unknown. Sequences were obtained from blood, either unsorted or a sorted T cell fraction (not recorded which). Source of these receptors: a male donor with ankylosing spondylitis.

This clonotype has more than one count but fewer than ten. V and J are TRBV18 and TRBJ2-3; the D call may be TRBD1 or TRBD2 (5 bases each). CDR3 length: 14 amino acids. V lost 2 bases to trimming and J lost 3 bases, with 9 bases between them. Germline V gene data show CDR1 as KGHSH and CDR2 as LQKENI. The CDR3 nucleotides read TGTGCCAGCTCACCAATAGGGACGACAGATACGCAGTATTTT. Protein: CASSPIGTTDTQYF.

This clonotype came up many times. The chain carries TRBV10-3 and TRBJ1-3, with unresolved D. The germline V gene encodes CDR1 ENHRY and CDR2 SYGVKD. Trimming took 4 bases from V and 0 from J, leaving 13 bases between them. This CDR3 is 16 amino acids long. Here the CDR3 DNA reads TGTGCCATCAGTGGTCGGTTAACGAGCTCTGGAAACACCATATATTTT. It specifies CAISGRLTSSGNTIYF.

A few counts support this clonotype. The rearrangement links TRBV5-1 to TRBJ2-3; perhaps TRBD2 as D (5 bases). The CDR3 spans 14 residues. V was cut by 4 bases and J by 4 bases, with 13 bases left in between. CDR1 and CDR2 from the germline V gene are SGHRS and YFSETQ. This CDR3 reads CASSPRARADTQYF. CDR3 coding DNA: TGCGCCAGCAGCCCCCGAGCGAGGGCAGATACGCAGTATTTT.

This clonotype appeared many times. V and J are TRBV6-5 and TRBJ2-7; D remains unclear. V lost 7 bases, J lost 0 bases, and 7 bases lay in between. The CDR3 length is 12 residues. Germline V gene data show CDR1 as MNHEY and CDR2 as SVGAGI. CDR3 sequence reads: CASTDISYEQYF. The DNA for the CDR3 is TGTGCCAGCACAGATATCTCCTACGAGCAGTACTTC.

This clonotype was detected ten times or more. The V gene is TRBV20-1, the J gene TRBJ2-3; weak D call: TRBD1 (6 bases). The CDR3 has 13 residues. Germline assignment: CDR1 DFQATT and CDR2 SNEGSKA (reference sequence). V was shortened by 3 bases and J by 3 bases, with 10 bases between the two germline ends. Here the CDR3 reads CSASLRGTDTQYF. CDR3 nucleotides: TGCAGTGCTAGCCTCAGGGGAACAGATACGCAGTATTTT.

This clonotype was seen many times. This chain links TRBV18 with TRBJ1-6; D gene unclear. V lost 4 bases to trimming and J lost 4 bases, with 8 bases between them. This CDR3 comprises 14 residues. Germline loops: CDR1 KGHSH, CDR2 LQKENI. CDR3 bases: TGTGCCAGCTCACTGGAGAGTTATAATTCACCCCTCCACTTT. This encodes CASSLESYNSPLHF. Filled out from reference TRBV18 and TRBJ1-6, the complete variable domain reads NAGVMQNPRHLVRRRGQEARLRCSPMKGHSHVYWYRQLPEEGLKFMVYLQKENIIDESGMPKERFSAEFPKEGPSILRIQQVVRGDSAAYFCASSLESYNSPLHFGNGTRLTVT.

This clonotype has ten or more counts. This chain uses TRBV20-1 with TRBJ1-1; D gene unclear. V lost 3 bases to trimming and J lost 2 bases, with 1 base between them. CDR1 and CDR2 (germline): DFQATT, SNEGSKA (reference sequence). The CDR3 spans 10 residues. The CDR3 protein is CSASNTEAFF. DNA for the CDR3: TGCAGTGCTAGTAACACTGAAGCTTTCTTT.

At least ten counts were recorded for this clonotype. This chain connects TRBV10-2 to TRBJ2-1; D remains ambiguous. The CDR3 length is 13 residues. V was clipped by 8 bases and J by 2 bases, with 10 bases between them. CDR1 and CDR2 (germline): WSHSY, SAAADI. The CDR3 DNA sequence: TGCGCCAGCGGAAGAGCAACCTACAATGAGCAGTTCTTC. Its protein is CASGRATYNEQFF.

This clonotype was observed at least ten times. The chain joins TRBV6-1 to TRBJ1-1, with D perhaps TRBD1 (5 bases). CDR1 and CDR2 (germline): MNHNS, SASEGT. The CDR3 covers 15 residues. V was clipped by 6 bases and J by 2 bases, with 16 bases between them. As DNA, the CDR3 is TGTGCCAGCAGCCACAGGCCCGCTTCCAACACTGAAGCTTTCTTT. It is translated as CASSHRPASNTEAFF.

This clonotype was detected only a few times. CDR3 in amino acids: CASSSDGLYLTSGARSGANVLTF. DNA of the CDR3: TGTGCCAGCAGCTCAGACGGCTTGTACCTTACTAGCGGGGCTAGGTCAGGGGCCAACGTCCTGACTTTC. This sequence joins TRBV7-1 and TRBJ2-6; 10 bases are a match to TRBD2. TRBV7-1 is an open reading frame whose function is uncertain. Trimming cost V 1 base and J 4 bases; bases outside gene matches: 22. The CDR3 is 23 residues long.

There are many counts of this clonotype. V is TRBV11-2 and J is TRBJ2-7; D unresolved. Germline CDR1 and CDR2: SGHAT and FQNNGV. This CDR3 is built from 14 residues. V gave up 4 bases and J gave up 5 bases, with 15 bases separating them. In DNA form, the CDR3 reads TGTGCCAGCAGCTCCCTGGGTTTTGGAGACGAGCAGTACTTC. Encoded protein: CASSSLGFGDEQYF.

This clonotype was found a few times. This sequence joins TRBV7-9 and TRBJ2-2, with 8 bases aligning to TRBD1. CDR3 size: 15 residues. From germline, CDR1 is SEHNR and CDR2 FQNEAQ (reference sequence). Germline trimming cut 5 bases from V and 6 bases from J; bases unmatched to any gene: 8. This chain's CDR3 is CASSTDRGVPGELFF. Written as DNA, the CDR3 is TGTGCCAGCAGCACAGACAGGGGTGTTCCCGGGGAGCTGTTTTTT.

This clonotype was recorded many times. One end of the junction varies from germline; a read error may be responsible. The chain joins TRBV7-7 to TRBJ2-1; a weak D match, TRBD2 (5 bases). Germline loops: CDR1 SSHAT, CDR2 FNYEAQ (reference sequence). The CDR3 consists of 13 residues. The CDR3 DNA reads as TGTGCTAGCAGCTTAGGCGGAGGACTCGAGCAGTTCTTC. Translating gives CASSLGGGLEQFF. The full variable domain, its missing parts supplied by reference TRBV7-7 and TRBJ2-1, is GAGVSQSPRYKVTKRGQDVTLRCDPISSHATLYWYQQALGQGPEFLTYFNYEAQPDKSGLPSDRFSAERPEGSISTLTIQRTEQRDSAMYRCASSLGGGLEQFFGPGTRLTVL.

This clonotype was seen ten or more times. The gene calls are TRBV5-1 and TRBJ1-4; the D is unclear. Trimming pared 1 base from V and 7 bases from J, leaving 5 bases between. CDR3 length equals 12 residues. The V gene's germline CDR1 is SGHRS and CDR2 YFSETQ. CDR3 bases: TGCGCCAGCAGCTTGAGTCCTGAAAAACTGTTTTTT. This gives the protein CASSLSPEKLFF.

This clonotype has ten or more counts. The rearrangement links TRBV20-1 to TRBJ2-1; D may match TRBD1 or TRBD2 (6 bases each). The germline V and J ends were trimmed by 5 bases and 0 bases, with 14 bases remaining between them. The germline V gene has CDR1 DFQATT and CDR2 SNEGSKA (reference sequence). The CDR3 runs to 15 residues. The DNA for the CDR3 is TGCAGTGCTCCTAGGGGGGCCCGCTCCTACAATGAGCAGTTCTTC. Its translation: CSAPRGARSYNEQFF.

This clonotype was detected ten times or more. The chain couples TRBV29-1 to TRBJ1-2; D possibly corresponds to TRBD1 (6 bases). The CDR3 sequence is 12 residues long. V was trimmed by 7 bases and J by 3 bases, leaving 12 bases between them. The germline V gene encodes CDR1 SQVTM and CDR2 ANQGSEA. The CDR3 region has the DNA TGCAGCGCTAATCAGGGGTACTATGGCTACACCTTC. Translated, it gives CSANQGYYGYTF. Drawing the rest from reference TRBV29-1 and TRBJ1-2, the complete variable domain is SAVISQKPSRDICQRGTSLTIQCQVDSQVTMMFWYRQQPGQSLTLIATANQGSEATYESGFVIDKFPISRPNLTFSTLTVSNMSPEDSSIYLCSANQGYYGYTFGSGTRLTVV.

This clonotype was counted at least ten times. The genes are TRBV5-6 and TRBJ1-5; D unclear. Germline lookup yields CDR1 SGHDT and CDR2 YYEEEE. The CDR3 is 16 amino acids. V lost 1 base, J lost 3 bases, and 14 bases lay in between. For the CDR3, the DNA is TGTGCCAGCAGCTTGTATTCGCCAGACTTCAATCAGCCCCAGCATTTT. This encodes CASSLYSPDFNQPQHF.

This clonotype was detected ten times or more. V and J are TRBV5-1 and TRBJ1-1, with D possibly TRBD1 on 5 matching bases. V lost 2 bases, J lost 7 bases, and 18 bases lay in between. This CDR3 contains 15 residues. CDR1 is SGHRS, CDR2 YFSETQ, per germline. In nucleotides, the CDR3 is TGCGCCAGCAGCTTCATACCCGGGGAGGGGAGTGAAGCTTTCTTT. Translation: CASSFIPGEGSEAFF.

The chain couples TRBV4-2 to TRBJ2-1; no firm D call. From germline, CDR1 is LGHNA and CDR2 YNFKEQ. The CDR3 extends over 14 amino acids. V gave up 0 bases and J gave up 4 bases, with 7 bases separating them. The CDR3: CASSQEVWYNEQFF. The DNA of the CDR3 is TGTGCCAGCAGCCAAGAAGTCTGGTACAATGAGCAGTTCTTC.

This clonotype was recorded many times. This sequence joins TRBV15 and TRBJ2-2; TRBD1 aligns across 9 bases. The trim removed 5 bases at V and 3 bases at J, leaving 7 bases unmatched. The germline gives CDR1 LNHNV, CDR2 YYDKDF (reference sequence). This CDR3 is 16 amino acids long. In DNA, the CDR3 is TGTGCCACCAGCCCCTCGTGGACAGGGGACACCGGGGAGCTGTTTTTT. Amino acid sequence: CATSPSWTGDTGELFF.

This clonotype was observed at least ten times. The J gene is TRBJ2-6, the V gene TRBV12-3 or TRBV12-4; 10 bases line up with TRBD2. The CDR3 is made up of 16 amino acids. With 7 bases clipped from V and 2 bases from J, the junction kept 5 bases outside the gene matches. The CDR3 loop reads CASTRAGGPGANVLTF. In DNA, the CDR3 is TGTGCCAGCACCCGAGCGGGAGGGCCTGGGGCCAACGTCCTGACTTTC.

This clonotype was picked up a small number of times. The chain is built from TRBV3-1 and TRBJ2-7; the match to TRBD1 covers 10 bases. With V trimmed by 6 bases and J by 10 bases, 3 bases remained unmatched. Germline V lookup: CDR1 LGHDT, CDR2 YNNKEL (reference sequence). The CDR3 contains 11 residues. The CDR3 nucleotides read TGTGCCAGCAGGGGACAGGGGAGACAGTACTTC. It yields the protein CASRGQGRQYF.

The chain links TRBV30 to TRBJ2-1; no definite D call. Trimming cost V 1 base and J 8 bases, with 15 bases left between them. CDR1 is GTSNPN, CDR2 SVGIG, per germline (reference sequence). CDR3 size: 14 residues. This chain's CDR3 is CAWSASLGTDEQFF. DNA for the CDR3: TGTGCCTGGAGTGCCTCTTTAGGTACCGATGAGCAGTTCTTC.

This clonotype was found many times. The rearrangement uses TRBV7-9 and TRBJ2-7; 14 bases line up with TRBD2. Germline CDR1 reads SEHNR; CDR2 reads FQNEAQ (reference sequence). V was pared by 5 bases and J by 3 bases, with 3 bases of the junction left unmatched. The CDR3 spans 15 residues. The CDR3, as DNA: TGTGCCAGCAGCAAGGGGACTAGCGGGAGCTACGAGCAGTACTTC. Translated, it gives CASSKGTSGSYEQYF. Filled out from reference TRBV7-9 and TRBJ2-7, the complete variable domain reads DTGVSQNPRHKITKRGQNVTFRCDPISEHNRLYWYRQTLGQGPEFLTYFQNEAQLEKSRLLSDRFSAERPKGSFSTLEIQRTEQGDSAMYLCASSKGTSGSYEQYFGPGTRLTVT.

V gene TRBV30 combines with J gene TRBJ2-7; D remains ambiguous. The germline V and J ends were trimmed by 0 bases and 5 bases, with 11 bases remaining between them. The CDR3 sequence is 13 residues long. The germline gives CDR1 GTSNPN, CDR2 SVGIG (reference sequence). CDR3 coding DNA: TGTGCCTGGAGTGTCTTAGGAGCCCACGAGCAGTACTTC. Translating it yields CAWSVLGAHEQYF.

The gene calls are TRBV9 and TRBJ2-1; D remains unclear. CDR1 is SGDLS, CDR2 YYNGEE, per germline. The V gene lost 0 bases and the J gene lost 0 bases, with 10 bases spanning the gap. This CDR3 region has 16 residues. CDR3 region: CASSVGLLGSYNEQFF. The DNA for the CDR3 is TGTGCCAGCAGCGTAGGCCTCCTGGGCTCCTACAATGAGCAGTTCTTC.

In its sample, this clonotype was seen many times. The rearrangement uses TRBV20-1 and TRBJ2-1; 11 bases align to TRBD2. Germline-derived CDR1 and CDR2 are DFQATT and SNEGSKA (reference sequence). Trimming removed 1 base from V and 7 bases from J; junction bases left unmatched: 9. This CDR3 is built from 16 residues. The chain's CDR3 is CSARGFSGRAVNEQFF. The DNA of the CDR3 is TGCAGTGCTAGAGGTTTTAGCGGGAGGGCCGTAAATGAGCAGTTCTTC.